The T cell receptor (beta chain) under discussion was sequenced for a study of identical twins. Only a few counts were recorded for this clonotype. From the 5' RACE reads, TCRdb called clonotypes with MiXCR, one entry per CDR3 protein. The sample consists of roughly 230,000 distinct CDR3 sequences, about 8% of them appearing once. V dropped 1 base and J dropped 7; count of bases not matched to a gene: 6. Per the germline V gene, CDR1 is SGHDN and CDR2 is FVKESK. This CDR3 is built from 15 residues. The same sample was also studied in work on yellow fever vaccine responses in identical twins.

The rearrangement uses TRBV14 and TRBJ2-2, with TRBD2 matching over 7 bases. The sequence came from a woman between 18 and 30 years old in good health. Sequencing used CD8+ T cells sorted from blood. Here the CDR3 reads CASSQAGGSSGELFF. The DNA for the CDR3 is TGTGCCAGCAGCCAAGCTGGCGGGAGTAGCGGGGAGCTGTTTTTT.